The sample holds many counts of the clone carrying this TCR beta chain. Its antigen is undetermined. This record comes from a study of T cells after yellow fever vaccination. Notes on the study in general: Relatively few clonotypes were ones that appeared in both CD4 and CD8 compartments.

V was pared by 4 bases and J by 7 bases, with 6 bases of the junction left unmatched. Germline V gene lookup returns CDR1 SGHRS and CDR2 YFSETQ. The CDR3 is 14 residues long. TCRdb re-derived calls from the 5' RACE reads in MiXCR, one entry per CDR3 protein. Of 150,000 to 200,000 distinct CDR3 sequences in the sample, 6% to 7.5% are singletons; the top ten hold under 3%. The origin of this receptor is a man aged 18 to 29 who received the YFV17D yellow fever vaccine. Source: CD4+ T cells sorted from PBMCs, taken less than 6 days after the first yellow fever vaccination. The V and J genes are TRBV5-1 and TRBJ2-2; 8 bases fit TRBD1. This CDR3 reads CASSPQGAGGELFF. CDR3 bases: TGCGCCAGCAGCCCGCAGGGGGCAGGCGGGGAGCTGTTTTTT.